The rows below give T cell receptor beta chains drawn from one sample of a study of T cells in localized non-small cell lung cancer. Generated by immunoSEQ multiplex PCR, the TCRdb table keeps only in-frame clones and is missing some. This sample yields more than 30,000 clones, of which 78% are seen a single time; less than 45% belongs to the top ten. Sequencing used peripheral blood, obtained before any cancer treatment. The receptors come from a male donor aged 60 or over with stage II squamous cell lung carcinoma. The CDR3 runs from the conserved cysteine through the conserved F or W. D genes are given only for firm matches. Where a row states a size, it is once, few, many or the class of an expanded clone; other rows omit it.

d_call: -; clone_size: -; v_call: TRBV18; j_call: TRBJ1-5; cdr3_aa: CASSQDGVRPQHF; cdr3_nt: TGTGCCAGCAGCCAGGACGGGGTGCGGCCCCAGCATTTT
d_call: TRBD2; clone_size: -; v_call: TRBV6-6; j_call: TRBJ2-1; cdr3_aa: CASRLTGTSGRHEQFF; cdr3_nt: TGTGCCAGCAGACTCACCGGGACTAGCGGGCGGCATGAGCAGTTCTTC
d_call: TRBD1; clone_size: -; v_call: TRBV2; j_call: TRBJ1-6; cdr3_aa: CASWGQASGSPLHF; cdr3_nt: TGTGCCAGCTGGGGACAGGCTTCTGGTTCACCCCTCCACTTT
d_call: TRBD1; clone_size: -; v_call: TRBV5-4; j_call: TRBJ1-2; cdr3_aa: CASSPRGQGNYGYTF; cdr3_nt: TGTGCCAGCAGCCCGCGCGGACAGGGAAACTATGGCTACACCTTC
d_call: -; clone_size: few; v_call: TRBV19; j_call: TRBJ1-3; cdr3_aa: CASSISPTARSGNTIYF; cdr3_nt: TGTGCCAGTAGTATAAGTCCCACGGCCCGCTCTGGAAACACCATATATTTT
d_call: TRBD1; clone_size: -; v_call: TRBV7-8; j_call: TRBJ2-5; cdr3_aa: CASSTDRAETQYF; cdr3_nt: TGTGCCAGTAGCACCGACAGGGCTGAGACCCAGTACTTC
d_call: -; clone_size: -; v_call: TRBV30; j_call: TRBJ1-1; cdr3_aa: CAWSAPGAWNTEAFF; cdr3_nt: TGTGCCTGGAGCGCTCCCGGGGCTTGGAACACTGAAGCTTTCTTT
d_call: -; clone_size: -; v_call: TRBV2; j_call: TRBJ1-2; cdr3_aa: CASSELGGKGYGYTF; cdr3_nt: TGTGCCAGCAGTGAGCTCGGGGGCAAAGGCTATGGCTACACCTTC
d_call: TRBD2; clone_size: -; v_call: TRBV4-2; j_call: TRBJ2-2; cdr3_aa: CASSPRTSGGNTGELFF; cdr3_nt: TGTGCCAGCAGCCCCCGGACTAGCGGGGGCAACACCGGGGAGCTGTTTTTT
d_call: -; clone_size: once; v_call: TRBV5-4; j_call: TRBJ2-7; cdr3_aa: CASSLVGAGEQYF; cdr3_nt: TGTGCCAGCAGCTTGGTTGGGGCGGGGGAGCAGTACTTC
d_call: -; clone_size: -; v_call: TRBV5-4; j_call: TRBJ1-4; cdr3_aa: CASSPGLFNEKLFF; cdr3_nt: TGTGCCAGCAGCCCGGGACTCTTCAATGAAAAACTGTTTTTT
d_call: -; clone_size: -; v_call: TRBV9; j_call: TRBJ1-3; cdr3_aa: CASSPQGVPGNTIYF; cdr3_nt: TGTGCCAGCAGCCCGCAGGGTGTACCTGGAAACACCATATATTTT
d_call: -; clone_size: -; v_call: TRBV6-1; j_call: TRBJ2-3; cdr3_aa: CASLGVTDTQYF; cdr3_nt: TGTGCCAGCTTGGGTGTAACAGATACGCAGTATTTT
d_call: -; clone_size: -; v_call: TRBV28; j_call: TRBJ1-2; cdr3_aa: CASAIGNYGYTF; cdr3_nt: TGTGCCAGCGCCATCGGTAACTATGGCTACACCTTC
d_call: TRBD2; clone_size: -; v_call: TRBV5-6; j_call: TRBJ2-7; cdr3_aa: CASSLRRETYEQYF; cdr3_nt: TGTGCCAGCAGCTTGCGGCGGGAGACCTACGAGCAGTACTTC
d_call: TRBD1; clone_size: -; v_call: TRBV19; j_call: TRBJ1-2; cdr3_aa: CASSPQGERRGANYGYTF; cdr3_nt: TGTGCCAGTAGCCCCCAGGGGGAAAGGAGAGGGGCTAACTATGGCTACACCTTC
d_call: -; clone_size: -; v_call: TRBV5-1; j_call: TRBJ2-3; cdr3_aa: CASSQTRDTQYF; cdr3_nt: TGCGCCAGCAGCCAAACCCGGGATACGCAGTATTTT
d_call: -; clone_size: many; v_call: TRBV9; j_call: TRBJ1-3; cdr3_aa: CASSEGYRGWSGNTIYF; cdr3_nt: TGTGCCAGCAGTGAGGGTTACCGAGGCTGGTCTGGAAACACCATATATTTT
d_call: -; clone_size: once; v_call: TRBV28; j_call: TRBJ2-1; cdr3_aa: CASSLAGNTNEQFF; cdr3_nt: TGTGCCAGCAGTTTAGCGGGGAACACCAATGAGCAGTTCTTC
d_call: -; clone_size: -; v_call: TRBV5-4; j_call: TRBJ2-3; cdr3_aa: CASSSGTPGTDTQYF; cdr3_nt: TGTGCCAGCAGCTCCGGGACACCAGGCACAGATACGCAGTATTTT
d_call: -; clone_size: -; v_call: TRBV7-3; j_call: TRBJ2-6; cdr3_aa: CASSLTVGANVLTF; cdr3_nt: TGTGCCAGCAGCTTAACGGTGGGGGCCAACGTCCTGACTTTC
d_call: -; clone_size: -; v_call: TRBV6-1; j_call: TRBJ1-4; cdr3_aa: CASRREGPLAEKLFF; cdr3_nt: TGTGCCAGCCGCCGTGAGGGTCCGTTGGCGGAAAAACTGTTTTTT
d_call: -; clone_size: medium-sized; v_call: TRBV12-5; j_call: TRBJ1-3; cdr3_aa: CASNGRTSGNTIYF; cdr3_nt: TGTGCTAGTAATGGCAGGACCTCTGGAAACACCATATATTTT
d_call: -; clone_size: -; v_call: TRBV11-3; j_call: TRBJ2-7; cdr3_aa: CASSTDSDRISYEQYF; cdr3_nt: TGTGCCAGCAGCACCGACTCGGACAGAATCTCCTACGAGCAGTACTTC
d_call: -; clone_size: once; v_call: TRBV30; j_call: TRBJ2-1; cdr3_aa: CAWSVRAGTVYNEQFF; cdr3_nt: TGTGCCTGGAGTGTACGTGCGGGGACAGTTTACAATGAGCAGTTCTTC
d_call: TRBD2; clone_size: few; v_call: TRBV7-2; j_call: TRBJ2-2; cdr3_aa: CAARSMGGINTGELFF; cdr3_nt: TGTGCCGCGCGCTCGATGGGAGGGATTAACACCGGGGAGCTGTTTTTT
d_call: TRBD1; clone_size: -; v_call: TRBV5-4; j_call: TRBJ1-2; cdr3_aa: CASSPTDRAVNYGYTF; cdr3_nt: TGTGCCAGCAGCCCAACGGACAGGGCGGTAAACTATGGCTACACCTTC
d_call: TRBD2; clone_size: -; v_call: TRBV11-1; j_call: TRBJ2-1; cdr3_aa: CASSLVAGSYNEQFF; cdr3_nt: TGTGCCAGCAGCTTAGTAGCGGGGTCCTACAATGAGCAGTTCTTC
d_call: TRBD2; clone_size: -; v_call: TRBV5-1; j_call: TRBJ2-2; cdr3_aa: CASSWPWGAGVNTGELFF; cdr3_nt: TGCGCCAGCAGCTGGCCCTGGGGAGCGGGGGTGAACACCGGGGAGCTGTTTTTT
d_call: TRBD2; clone_size: -; v_call: TRBV30; j_call: TRBJ2-7; cdr3_aa: CAWSRTSGRSEQYF; cdr3_nt: TGTGCCTGGAGCCGGACTAGCGGGAGGTCCGAGCAGTACTTC
d_call: -; clone_size: -; v_call: TRBV19; j_call: TRBJ1-1; cdr3_aa: CASSIVGGTLRTEAFF; cdr3_nt: TGTGCCAGTAGTATAGTGGGGGGCACACTTCGGACTGAAGCTTTCTTT
d_call: -; clone_size: -; v_call: TRBV21-1; j_call: TRBJ2-7; cdr3_aa: CASSKRQGLSEQYF; cdr3_nt: TGTGCCAGCAGCAAAAGACAGGGACTCTCCGAGCAGTACTTC
d_call: -; clone_size: -; v_call: TRBV19; j_call: TRBJ2-6; cdr3_aa: CASSTWGSGANVLTF; cdr3_nt: TGTGCCAGTAGCACCTGGGGCTCTGGGGCCAACGTCCTGACTTTC
d_call: -; clone_size: -; v_call: TRBV5-1; j_call: TRBJ2-5; cdr3_aa: CASRVEGEETQYF; cdr3_nt: TGCGCCAGCAGGGTGGAAGGGGAAGAGACCCAGTACTTC
d_call: -; clone_size: -; v_call: TRBV27; j_call: TRBJ1-5; cdr3_aa: CASSPGRHQPQHF; cdr3_nt: TGTGCCAGCAGCCCCGGCAGGCACCAGCCCCAGCATTTT
d_call: -; clone_size: once; v_call: TRBV25-1; j_call: TRBJ2-3; cdr3_aa: CASSEYRAGIPTDTQYF; cdr3_nt: TGTGCCAGCAGTGAATATAGGGCAGGAATTCCCACAGATACGCAGTATTTT
d_call: -; clone_size: -; v_call: TRBV7-9; j_call: TRBJ1-5; cdr3_aa: CASSLGAMGNQPQHF; cdr3_nt: TGTGCCAGCAGCTTAGGGGCGATGGGAAATCAGCCCCAGCATTTT
d_call: -; clone_size: few; v_call: TRBV6-1; j_call: TRBJ1-5; cdr3_aa: CASSGEERQPQHF; cdr3_nt: TGTGCCAGCAGTGGGGAAGAACGTCAGCCCCAGCATTTT
d_call: -; clone_size: -; v_call: TRBV7-2; j_call: TRBJ1-5; cdr3_aa: CASSPQTGTSNQPQHF; cdr3_nt: TGTGCCAGCAGCCCACAGACAGGAACCAGCAATCAGCCCCAGCATTTT
d_call: -; clone_size: -; v_call: TRBV7-9; j_call: TRBJ2-5; cdr3_aa: CASSLGERQFKETQYF; cdr3_nt: TGTGCCAGCAGCTTAGGAGAAAGGCAGTTCAAAGAGACCCAGTACTTC
d_call: -; clone_size: -; v_call: TRBV11-2; j_call: TRBJ1-5; cdr3_aa: CASSFSGSPRDQHF; cdr3_nt: TGTGCCAGCAGTTTTAGTGGGAGCCCTAGGGACCAGCATTTT
d_call: -; clone_size: -; v_call: TRBV25-1; j_call: TRBJ1-1; cdr3_aa: CASKESRDTEAFF; cdr3_nt: TGTGCCAGCAAGGAGAGCAGGGACACTGAAGCTTTCTTT
d_call: TRBD2; clone_size: -; v_call: TRBV4-3; j_call: TRBJ2-3; cdr3_aa: CASSQLAGEPTDTQYF; cdr3_nt: TGCGCCAGCAGCCAACTAGCGGGAGAGCCCACAGATACGCAGTATTTT
d_call: TRBD2; clone_size: -; v_call: TRBV6-6; j_call: TRBJ2-5; cdr3_aa: CASKLAGGQETQYF; cdr3_nt: TGTGCCAGCAAATTAGCGGGGGGGCAAGAGACCCAGTACTTC
d_call: -; clone_size: -; v_call: TRBV30; j_call: TRBJ2-4; cdr3_aa: CAWSVPRLAKNIQYF; cdr3_nt: TGTGCCTGGAGTGTACCGCGACTAGCCAAAAACATTCAGTACTTC
d_call: -; clone_size: -; v_call: TRBV7-2; j_call: TRBJ2-4; cdr3_aa: CASNPLAKNIQYF; cdr3_nt: TGTGCCAGCAACCCTCTAGCCAAAAACATTCAGTACTTC
d_call: -; clone_size: -; v_call: TRBV28; j_call: TRBJ1-5; cdr3_aa: CASSPRGAYQPQHF; cdr3_nt: TGTGCCAGCAGTCCAAGGGGGGCCTATCAGCCCCAGCATTTT
d_call: -; clone_size: -; v_call: TRBV7-3; j_call: TRBJ2-6; cdr3_aa: CASSLVSSGANVLTF; cdr3_nt: TGTGCCAGCAGCTTAGTGTCATCCGGGGCCAACGTCCTGACTTTC
d_call: -; clone_size: -; v_call: TRBV4-3; j_call: TRBJ1-1; cdr3_aa: CASSQGGGVGNTEAFF; cdr3_nt: TGCGCCAGCAGCCAAGGGGGAGGGGTTGGTAACACTGAAGCTTTCTTT
d_call: -; clone_size: -; v_call: TRBV11-2; j_call: TRBJ1-4; cdr3_aa: CASRTTHNEKLFF; cdr3_nt: TGTGCCAGCCGGACCACCCATAATGAAAAACTGTTTTTT
d_call: TRBD2; clone_size: -; v_call: TRBV7-3; j_call: TRBJ2-2; cdr3_aa: CASSPRGLAGVGTGELFF; cdr3_nt: TGTGCCAGCAGCCCCAGGGGTCTAGCGGGAGTAGGGACCGGGGAGCTGTTTTTT
d_call: -; clone_size: many; v_call: TRBV4-1; j_call: TRBJ2-2; cdr3_aa: CASSHATNTGELFF; cdr3_nt: TGCGCCAGCAGCCACGCAACGAACACCGGGGAGCTGTTTTTT
d_call: TRBD2; clone_size: -; v_call: TRBV19; j_call: TRBJ2-7; cdr3_aa: CASSTTGTSGSYEQYF; cdr3_nt: TGTGCCAGTAGTACGACCGGGACTAGCGGGTCCTACGAGCAGTACTTC
d_call: TRBD1; clone_size: -; v_call: TRBV4-2; j_call: TRBJ2-7; cdr3_aa: CASSQPGTGASYEQYF; cdr3_nt: TGTGCCAGCAGCCAACCCGGGACAGGGGCGTCCTACGAGCAGTACTTC